The present T cell receptor (beta chain) was sequenced within a study of T-cell memory formation after mild COVID-19. Background on the study: TCR clusters mostly belonged to single donors.

The CDR3 is 12 residues long. V was clipped by 8 bases and J by 11 bases, with 16 bases between them. TCRdb called the 5' RACE reads again in MiXCR, with one record for every CDR3 protein. The data show around 500,000 distinct CDR3 sequences, roughly 20% seen once. The sample holds many counts of this clonotype. Sequencing was carried out using PBMCs or a T cell subset sorted from them (not recorded which). V gene TRBV12-3 or TRBV12-4 combines with J gene TRBJ1-5, with D unclear. This clonotype was sampled from an adult woman who had mild COVID-19 (a few samples of this study predate the infection). Cell type and time point are not known. The CDR3 DNA reads TGTGCCAGCCTCGATGTGAACTTGGCCCAGCATTTT. This encodes CASLDVNLAQHF.